This T cell receptor beta chain was documented in a study of post-analysis software for immune sequencing data (dated by TCRdb to between 2014 and 2017). At the level of the whole study: Recorded disease courses included relapsing-remitting, secondary progressive and progressive-relapsing multiple sclerosis, with some patients lacking subtype annotation. The patient repertoires were set against 11 previously published healthy control repertoires from donors whose ages ranged from roughly 6 to 27 years. A subset of samples was prepared in parallel using single-end sample barcoding, then pooled and co-amplified after Illumina adapter ligation.

With respect to this clonotype: Its recognized antigen is unknown. Nothing much larger sits one base from this clone, and base qualities are not available.

Library method: PCR. The sequencing machine was an Illumina HiSeq 2500. Unique molecular identifiers were incorporated into TCR beta cDNA libraries to reduce PCR and sequencing biases. Per 1 to 10 million input T cells, some 500,000 cDNA molecules were obtained, such that each molecule approximated one T cell. The patient libraries were prepared and sequenced using the same protocol as the earlier healthy control dataset. Samples belonging to the same batch were prepared together, multiplexed and sequenced on a shared HiSeq lane. On the authors' methods: Raw barcoded reads were processed with MIGEC, and single-read molecular identifier groups were discarded before consensus assembly and CDR3 extraction. Clonotype tables were post-analysed with VDJtools, and diversity was normalized by down-sampling all datasets to the smallest sample size. Repertoire overlap clustering matched CDR3 amino acid but not nucleotide sequences to correct batch-related cross-sample contamination. TCRdb itself trimmed the public reads at Q25 with fastp, ran MiXCR and retained productive beta chains. All rows with the same CDR3 protein become a single entry with the most common DNA and genes. None of the V and J calls come from the authors' own analysis; TCRdb made them. The sample contains about 800,000 distinct CDR3 sequences, just under 30% of them found a single time. Roughly 0.57% of the sample is in the top ten clones.

General conclusions and limits of the study: The control group was slightly older than the multiple sclerosis patient group. Normalized Chao1 diversity was significantly lower in multiple sclerosis patients than controls, suggesting substantial peripheral T-cell clonal expansion. Direct clustering with F measure revealed strong co-clustering of samples prepared in the same batch, which led to a batch-effect correction.

TCR beta repertoires were profiled from peripheral blood of 13 young patients with multiple sclerosis to demonstrate the VDJtools post-analysis software. The multiple sclerosis patients were children and adolescents ranging in age from roughly 6 to 15 years. The TCR was taken from a girl aged 10-17 years with multiple sclerosis. Input material: blood.

The base sequence is TGTGCCAGCAGCTATTATAGCGGAGCCTACGAGCAGTACTTC. This translates into CASSYYSGAYEQYF. The rearrangement combines TRBV7-2 with TRBJ2-7; TRBD2 is possibly the D segment (6 matching bases). The CDR3 covers 14 residues, taking in both the cysteine and the phenylalanine. Only the CDR3 region is kept as DNA, spanning 42 bases read in frame from base 1. CDR1 and CDR2 were assigned from the germline V gene as SGHTA and FQGNSA. V lost 4 bases and J lost 2 bases; the stretch between them is 12 bases long.